Reported below is one T cell receptor (beta chain). This record comes from a study of T cells in narcolepsy. TCRdb's table, derived via immunoSEQ multiplex PCR, lists solely in-frame clones and lacks some. The table records about 30,000 clones, approximately 85% of them present only once. Sequencing used CD45RA- memory CD4+ T cells from PBMCs. The sequence came from a human donor with narcolepsy.

In DNA, the CDR3 is TGTGCCAGCAGCGGTGAACTAGCGGGAGAAGGTGATACGCAGTATTTT. Translating it yields CASSGELAGEGDTQYF. V gene TRBV7-6 combines with J gene TRBJ2-3, with 11 bases aligning to TRBD2. In germline, CDR1 is SGHVS, CDR2 FNYEAQ. CDR3 length: 16 amino acids. The trim removed 5 bases at V and 6 bases at J, leaving 10 bases unmatched.